Below, 11 T cell receptor beta chains from the same sample are listed, as sequenced in a study of blood T cell repertoires in COVID-19 (dated by TCRdb to 2020 to 2022). Library generation was performed with the immunoSEQ multiplex PCR assay. TCRdb re-hosts the immuneACCESS table, in-frame sequences only. Its copies lack some clones; in the studies checked, an unresolved V gene accounts for under half of them, and the cause for the rest is not known. For this sample the table gives around 260,000 clones, of which 83% were detected only once. The top ten constitute 8% to 9.5% of the sample. The sequenced sample was peripheral blood. These receptors came from a woman aged 45 to 65 who had recovered from COVID-19.

V gene TRBV19 combines with J gene TRBJ1-1; weak D call: TRBD1 (6 bases). Trimming cost V 3 bases and J 3 bases, with 11 bases left between them. CDR3 length: 14 amino acids. Germline lookup yields CDR1 LNHDA and CDR2 SQIVND (reference sequence). In DNA form, the CDR3 reads TGTGCCAGTAGTATTGCAGGGGTTGACACTGAAGCTTTCTTT. Translated, it gives CASSIAGVDTEAFF.

V and J are TRBV6-2 or TRBV6-3 and TRBJ2-1; D perhaps matches TRBD2 (7 bases). The CDR3 is 15 residues long. Trimming pared 6 bases from V and 6 bases from J, leaving 18 bases between. The germline gives CDR1 MNHEY, CDR2 SVGEGT. CDR3 nucleotide sequence: TGTGCCAGCAGCCTCCCAGCGGGACACGGCAATGAGCAGTTCTTC. Amino acids: CASSLPAGHGNEQFF.

This chain uses TRBV21-1 with TRBJ1-2; the D segment call TRBD1 is taken from the table without a DNA check. TRBV21-1 is a pseudogene locus. The CDR3 is 17 amino acids. The DNA for the CDR3 is TGTGCCAGCAGCAAAGTCTTGCAGGGGTTCCATAACTATGGCTACACCTTC. Its protein product is CASSKVLQGFHNYGYTF.

The V and J genes are TRBV28 and TRBJ2-7, with a possible D match to TRBD2 (5 bases). Germline loops: CDR1 MDHEN, CDR2 SYDVKM. Between the trimmed V and J ends, which lost 7 bases and 2 bases, there was a span of 15 bases. This CDR3 has 14 amino acids. The CDR3 loop reads CASNSLVLTYEQYF. In DNA form, the CDR3 reads TGTGCCAGCAACTCACTAGTGCTAACCTACGAGCAGTACTTC.

This clone appeared a single time. V usage is TRBV27 and J usage is TRBJ2-2; TRBD1 is a possible D gene (5 bases). V was trimmed by 1 base and J by 4 bases, leaving 10 bases between them. The germline V gene encodes CDR1 MNHEY and CDR2 SMNVEV (reference sequence). The CDR3 loop spans 15 amino acids. Here the CDR3 reads CASSLWGITTGELFF. The CDR3 DNA follows: TGTGCCAGCAGTTTATGGGGCATCACCACCGGGGAGCTGTTTTTT.

This clone has just one count. The chain is built from TRBV2 and TRBJ1-1, with 7 bases matching TRBD1. From germline, CDR1 is SNHLY and CDR2 FYNNEI. V shed 4 bases, J shed 1 base, and the junction held 3 bases outside the gene matches. The CDR3 is made up of 14 amino acids. CDR3 DNA sequence: TGTGCCAGCAGTGGCCCAGGGGGGAACACTGAAGCTTTCTTT. As protein: CASSGPGGNTEAFF.

As for this clone: The same CDR3 can be traced to other DNA sequences in this sample. This chain links TRBV10-3 with TRBJ1-5, with TRBD1 matching over 11 bases. Per the germline V gene, CDR1 is ENHRY and CDR2 is SYGVKD. CDR3 size: 14 residues. Trimming at V came to 3 bases and at J to 7 bases, leaving 2 bases not matched to a gene. The CDR3 DNA reads TGTGCCATCAGTGATGGGACAGGGGGACAGCCCCAGCATTTT. Translated: CAISDGTGGQPQHF.

The rearrangement uses TRBV7-9 and TRBJ1-4, with 8 bases that match TRBD1. This CDR3 is 14 amino acids long. The germline V gene has CDR1 SEHNR and CDR2 FQNEAQ (reference sequence). V was pared by 1 base and J by 8 bases, with 3 bases of the junction left unmatched. As DNA, the CDR3 is TGTGCCAGCAGCTTAGGACAGGGGTTAGAAAAACTGTTTTTT. This encodes CASSLGQGLEKLFF.

This chain uses TRBV11-3 with TRBJ2-7; maybe TRBD1 (5 bases). The V gene's germline CDR1 is SGHNT and CDR2 YENEEA. This CDR3 is built from 14 residues. Between the trimmed V and J ends, which lost 0 bases and 9 bases, there was a span of 15 bases. CDR3: CASSLDKINRRQYF. The CDR3 DNA reads TGTGCCAGCAGCTTAGACAAAATAAACAGGAGGCAGTACTTC.

The chain uses TRBV10-1 and TRBJ2-1, with a weak D call TRBD2 (5 bases). The CDR3 covers 14 residues. The germline V gene has CDR1 WNHNN and CDR2 SYGVQD (reference sequence). Between the trimmed V and J ends, which lost 2 bases and 0 bases, there was a span of 5 bases. The CDR3 sequence: CASSERDSYNEQFF. The CDR3, as DNA: TGCGCCAGCAGTGAGCGGGACTCCTACAATGAGCAGTTCTTC.

J is TRBJ1-5 and V is TRBV2, with TRBD1 identical over 10 bases. Germline V lookup: CDR1 SNHLY, CDR2 FYNNEI. Unmatched junction bases numbered 17, after V lost 3 bases and J lost 3 bases. This CDR3 is built from 20 residues. CDR3 region: CASSEGLGDRGLRDNQPQHF. The CDR3 coding sequence is TGTGCCAGCAGTGAGGGACTTGGTGACAGGGGGCTAAGGGACAATCAGCCCCAGCATTTT.